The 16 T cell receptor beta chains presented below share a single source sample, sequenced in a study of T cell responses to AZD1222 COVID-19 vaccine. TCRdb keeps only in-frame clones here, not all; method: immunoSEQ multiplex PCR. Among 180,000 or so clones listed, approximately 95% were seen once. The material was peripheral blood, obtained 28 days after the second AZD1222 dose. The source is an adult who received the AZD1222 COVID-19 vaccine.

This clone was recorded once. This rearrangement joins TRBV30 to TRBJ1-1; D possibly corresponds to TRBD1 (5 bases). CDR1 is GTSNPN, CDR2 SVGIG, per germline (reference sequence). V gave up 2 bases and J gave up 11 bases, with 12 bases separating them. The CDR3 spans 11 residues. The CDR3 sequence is CAWSQGRAAFF. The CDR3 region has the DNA TGTGCCTGGAGTCAGGGCCGGGCGGCTTTCTTT.

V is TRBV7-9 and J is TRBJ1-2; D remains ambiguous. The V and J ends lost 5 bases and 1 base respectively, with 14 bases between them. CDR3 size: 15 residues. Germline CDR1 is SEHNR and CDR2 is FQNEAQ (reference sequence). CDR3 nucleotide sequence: TGTGCCAGCAGCATTGGGCAAGAGGTTAACTATGGCTACACCTTC. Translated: CASSIGQEVNYGYTF.

CDR3 sequence reads: CASSHRTDSSGNTIYF. The CDR3 coding sequence is TGTGCCAGCAGCCACCGGACGGACAGCTCTGGAAACACCATATATTTT. The rearrangement links TRBV7-6 to TRBJ1-3; the D gene is possibly TRBD1 (6 bases). This CDR3 has 16 amino acids. Germline-derived CDR1 and CDR2 are SGHVS and FNYEAQ. V was clipped by 5 bases and J by 0 bases, with 14 bases between them.

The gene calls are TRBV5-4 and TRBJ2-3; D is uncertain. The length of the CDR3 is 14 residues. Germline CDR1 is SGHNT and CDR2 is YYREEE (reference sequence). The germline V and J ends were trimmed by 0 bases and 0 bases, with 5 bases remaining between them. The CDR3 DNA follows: TGTGCCAGCAGCTTGGCCGTGAGCACAGATACGCAGTATTTT. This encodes CASSLAVSTDTQYF.

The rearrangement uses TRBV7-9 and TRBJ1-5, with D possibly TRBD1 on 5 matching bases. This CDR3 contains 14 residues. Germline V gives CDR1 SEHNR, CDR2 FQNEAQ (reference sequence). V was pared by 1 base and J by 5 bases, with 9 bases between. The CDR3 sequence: CASSLGQGDQPQHF. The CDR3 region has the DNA TGTGCCAGCAGCTTAGGGCAGGGTGATCAGCCCCAGCATTTT.

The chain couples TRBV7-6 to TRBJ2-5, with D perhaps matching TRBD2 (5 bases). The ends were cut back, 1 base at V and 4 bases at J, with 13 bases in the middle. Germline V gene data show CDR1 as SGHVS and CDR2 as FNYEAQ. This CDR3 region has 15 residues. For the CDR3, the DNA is TGTGCCAGCAGCTTAGTCGAGGGTTATCGAGAGACCCAGTACTTC. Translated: CASSLVEGYRETQYF.

The DNA of the CDR3 is TGTGCCATCGCCCTCCAATGGGGTACAGATACGCAGTATTTT. Translating it yields CAIALQWGTDTQYF. The chain carries TRBV10-3 and TRBJ2-3; no clear D. The V and J ends lost 8 bases and 3 bases respectively, with 15 bases between them. The length of the CDR3 is 14 residues. The germline V gene encodes CDR1 ENHRY and CDR2 SYGVKD.

DNA for the CDR3: TGTGCCATCAGTGACTTGGGGCTTCGCGACGAGCAGTACTTC. Protein sequence: CAISDLGLRDEQYF. The genes are TRBV10-3 and TRBJ2-7; tentatively, D is TRBD1 (5 bases). This CDR3 spans 14 amino acids. The germline gives CDR1 ENHRY, CDR2 SYGVKD. V gave up 3 bases and J gave up 5 bases, with 14 bases separating them.

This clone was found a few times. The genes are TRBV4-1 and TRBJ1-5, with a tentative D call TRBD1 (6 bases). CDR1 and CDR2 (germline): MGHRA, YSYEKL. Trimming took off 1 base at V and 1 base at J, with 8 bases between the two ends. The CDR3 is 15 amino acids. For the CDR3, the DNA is TGCGCCAGCAGCCAAGCAGGGGCAAGCAATCAGCCCCAGCATTTT. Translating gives CASSQAGASNQPQHF.

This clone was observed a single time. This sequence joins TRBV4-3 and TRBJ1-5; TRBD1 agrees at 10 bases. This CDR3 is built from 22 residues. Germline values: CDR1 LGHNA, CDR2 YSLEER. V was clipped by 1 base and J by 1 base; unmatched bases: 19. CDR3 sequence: CASSQGGQGREGRGASNQPQHF. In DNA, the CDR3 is TGCGCCAGCAGCCAAGGGGGACAGGGGCGTGAGGGACGGGGGGCCAGCAATCAGCCCCAGCATTTT.

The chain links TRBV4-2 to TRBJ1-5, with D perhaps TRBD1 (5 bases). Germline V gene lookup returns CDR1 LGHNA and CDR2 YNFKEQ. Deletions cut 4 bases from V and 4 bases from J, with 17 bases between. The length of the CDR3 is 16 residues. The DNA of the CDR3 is TGTGCCAGCAGCCCCTCGGGGGGTGGAGGGAATCAGCCCCAGCATTTT. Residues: CASSPSGGGGNQPQHF.

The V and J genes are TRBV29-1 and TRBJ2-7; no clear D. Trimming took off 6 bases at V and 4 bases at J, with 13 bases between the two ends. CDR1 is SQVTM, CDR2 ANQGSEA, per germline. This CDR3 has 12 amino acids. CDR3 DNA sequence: TGCAGCGTGGTCGGCGCCTTATACGAGCAGTACTTC. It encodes CSVVGALYEQYF.

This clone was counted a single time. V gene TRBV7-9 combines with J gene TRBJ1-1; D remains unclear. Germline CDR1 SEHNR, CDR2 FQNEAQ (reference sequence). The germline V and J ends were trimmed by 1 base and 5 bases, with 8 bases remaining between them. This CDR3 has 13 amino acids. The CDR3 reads CASSLEAATEAFF. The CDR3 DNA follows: TGTGCCAGCAGCTTAGAGGCAGCTACTGAAGCTTTCTTT.

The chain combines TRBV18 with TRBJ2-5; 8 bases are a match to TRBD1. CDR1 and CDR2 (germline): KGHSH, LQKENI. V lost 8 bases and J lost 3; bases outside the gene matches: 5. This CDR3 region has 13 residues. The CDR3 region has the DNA TGTGCCAGCGGACAGGGTAGCGAAGAGACCCAGTACTTC. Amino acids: CASGQGSEETQYF.

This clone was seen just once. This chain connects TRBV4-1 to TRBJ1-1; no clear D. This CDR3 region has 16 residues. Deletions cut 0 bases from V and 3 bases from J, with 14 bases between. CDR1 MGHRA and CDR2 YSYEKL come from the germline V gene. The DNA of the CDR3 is TGCGCCAGCAGCCAAGAAGAGGGCCTCGATCACACTGAAGCTTTCTTT. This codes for CASSQEEGLDHTEAFF.

DNA of the CDR3: TGTGCCAGCATAAGTTCAGGGGCTGGCTACACCTTC. It is translated as CASISSGAGYTF. The rearrangement links TRBV6-5 to TRBJ1-2; weak D call: TRBD1 (6 bases). This CDR3 has 12 residues. V was shortened by 7 bases and J by 7 bases, with 13 bases between the two germline ends. Germline CDR1 MNHEY, CDR2 SVGAGI.